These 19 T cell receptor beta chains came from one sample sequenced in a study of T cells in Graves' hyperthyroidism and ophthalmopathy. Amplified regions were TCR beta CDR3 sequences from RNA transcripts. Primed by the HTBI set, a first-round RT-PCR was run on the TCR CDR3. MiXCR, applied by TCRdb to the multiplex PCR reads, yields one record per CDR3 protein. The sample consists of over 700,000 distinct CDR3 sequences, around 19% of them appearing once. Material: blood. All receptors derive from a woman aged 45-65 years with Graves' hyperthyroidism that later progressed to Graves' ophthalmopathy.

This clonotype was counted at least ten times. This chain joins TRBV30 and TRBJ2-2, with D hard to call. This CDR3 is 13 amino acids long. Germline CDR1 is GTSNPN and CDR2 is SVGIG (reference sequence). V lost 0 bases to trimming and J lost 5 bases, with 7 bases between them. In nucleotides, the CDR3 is TGTGCCTGGAGTGTAAGGCATACCGGGGAGCTGTTTTTT. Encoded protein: CAWSVRHTGELFF.

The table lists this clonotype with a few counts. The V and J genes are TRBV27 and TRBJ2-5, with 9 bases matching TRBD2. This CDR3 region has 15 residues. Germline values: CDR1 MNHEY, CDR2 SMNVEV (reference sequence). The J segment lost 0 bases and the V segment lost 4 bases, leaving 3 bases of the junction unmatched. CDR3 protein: CASSSSGANQETQYF. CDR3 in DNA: TGTGCCAGCAGTTCTAGCGGGGCAAACCAAGAGACCCAGTACTTC.

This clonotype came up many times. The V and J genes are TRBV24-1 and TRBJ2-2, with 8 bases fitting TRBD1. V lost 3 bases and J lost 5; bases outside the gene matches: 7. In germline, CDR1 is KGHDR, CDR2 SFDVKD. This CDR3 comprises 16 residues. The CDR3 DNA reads TGTGCCACCAGTGATGTGACAGGGGCGGGGACCGGGGAGCTGTTTTTT. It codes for CATSDVTGAGTGELFF.

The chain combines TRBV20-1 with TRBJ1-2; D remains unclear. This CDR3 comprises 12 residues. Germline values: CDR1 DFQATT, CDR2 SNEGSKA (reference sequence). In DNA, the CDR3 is TGCACCTTTGGGATGGAGAACTATGGCTACACCTTC. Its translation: CTFGMENYGYTF.

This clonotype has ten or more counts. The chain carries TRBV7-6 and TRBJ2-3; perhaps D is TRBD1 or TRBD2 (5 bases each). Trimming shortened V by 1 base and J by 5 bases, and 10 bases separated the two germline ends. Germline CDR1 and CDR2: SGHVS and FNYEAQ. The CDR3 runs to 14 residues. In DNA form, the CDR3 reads TGTGCCAGCAGCTTAGACCAGGGACGAGATACGCAGTATTTT. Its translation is CASSLDQGRDTQYF.

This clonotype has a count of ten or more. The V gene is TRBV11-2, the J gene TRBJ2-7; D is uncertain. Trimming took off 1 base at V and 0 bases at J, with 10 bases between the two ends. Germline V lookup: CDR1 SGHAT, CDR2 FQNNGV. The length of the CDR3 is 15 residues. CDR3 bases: TGTGCCAGCAGCTTAGTACAGTACAGCTCCTACGAGCAGTACTTC. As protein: CASSLVQYSSYEQYF.

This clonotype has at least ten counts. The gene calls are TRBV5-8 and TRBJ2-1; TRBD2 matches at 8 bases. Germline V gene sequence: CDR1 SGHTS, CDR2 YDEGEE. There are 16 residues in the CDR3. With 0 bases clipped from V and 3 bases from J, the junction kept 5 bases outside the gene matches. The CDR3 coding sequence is TGTGCCAGCAGCTTGGACGGGGGGGTCTACTACAATGAGCAGTTCTTC. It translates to CASSLDGGVYYNEQFF.

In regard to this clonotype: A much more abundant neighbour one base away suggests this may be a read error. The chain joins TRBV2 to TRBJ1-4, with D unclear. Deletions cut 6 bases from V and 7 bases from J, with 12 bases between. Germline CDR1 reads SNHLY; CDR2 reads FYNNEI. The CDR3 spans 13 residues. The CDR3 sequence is CASRRGLVEKLFF. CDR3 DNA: TGTGCCAGCAGGAGAGGACTCGTTGAAAAACTGTTTTTT.

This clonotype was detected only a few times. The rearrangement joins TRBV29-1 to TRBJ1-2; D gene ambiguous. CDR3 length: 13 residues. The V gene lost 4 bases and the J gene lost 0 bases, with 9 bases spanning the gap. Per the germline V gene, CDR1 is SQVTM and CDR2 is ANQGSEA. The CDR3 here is CSVAERANYGYTF. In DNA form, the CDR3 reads TGCAGCGTTGCGGAAAGAGCTAACTATGGCTACACCTTC.

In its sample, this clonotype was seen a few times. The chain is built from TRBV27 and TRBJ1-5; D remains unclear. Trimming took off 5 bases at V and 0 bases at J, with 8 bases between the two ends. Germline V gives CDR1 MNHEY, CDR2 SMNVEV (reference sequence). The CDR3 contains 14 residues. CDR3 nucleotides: TGTGCCAGCAGTAAGACATATAGCAATCAGCCCCAGCATTTT. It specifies CASSKTYSNQPQHF.

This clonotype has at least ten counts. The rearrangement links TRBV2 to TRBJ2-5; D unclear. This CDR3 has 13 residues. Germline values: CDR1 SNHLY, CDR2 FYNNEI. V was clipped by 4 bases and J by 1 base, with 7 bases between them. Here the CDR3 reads CASSGGSQETQYF. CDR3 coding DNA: TGTGCCAGCAGTGGGGGTTCCCAAGAGACCCAGTACTTC. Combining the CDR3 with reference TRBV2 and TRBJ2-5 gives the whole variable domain EPEVTQTPSHQVTQMGQEVILRCVPISNHLYFYWYRQILGQKVEFLVSFYNNEISEKSEIFDDQFSVERPDGSNFTLKIRSTKLEDSAMYFCASSGGSQETQYFGPGTRLLVL.

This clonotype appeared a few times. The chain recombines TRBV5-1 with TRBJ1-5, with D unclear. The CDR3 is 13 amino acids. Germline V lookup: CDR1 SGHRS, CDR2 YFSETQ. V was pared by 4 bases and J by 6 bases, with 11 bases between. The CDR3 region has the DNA TGCGCCAGCAGCCCGGACGCGGGTCAGCCCCAGCATTTT. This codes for CASSPDAGQPQHF.

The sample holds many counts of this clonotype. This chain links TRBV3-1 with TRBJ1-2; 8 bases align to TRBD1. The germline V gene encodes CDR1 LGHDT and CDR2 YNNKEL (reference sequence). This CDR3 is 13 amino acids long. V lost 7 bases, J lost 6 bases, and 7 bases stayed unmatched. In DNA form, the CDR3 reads TGTGCCAGCATAGGACAGGGCGTTGATGGCTACACCTTC. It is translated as CASIGQGVDGYTF.

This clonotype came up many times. CDR3: CASSQNWGVDEKLFF. DNA for the CDR3: TGTGCCAGCAGCCAGAATTGGGGAGTCGACGAAAAACTGTTTTTT. This chain links TRBV3-1 with TRBJ1-4; D is undetermined. CDR3 length: 15 residues. Germline V gives CDR1 LGHDT, CDR2 YNNKEL (reference sequence). The ends were cut back, 3 bases at V and 8 bases at J, with 16 bases in the middle.

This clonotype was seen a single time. The DNA for the CDR3 is TGTGCCACCCGGGGTCAGGGCCGAGCAACTAATGAAAAACTGTTTTTT. Translating gives CATRGQGRATNEKLFF. This chain uses TRBV25-1 with TRBJ1-4, with TRBD1 as a possible D gene (5 bases). Germline V gene data show CDR1 as MGHDK and CDR2 as SYGVNS. The CDR3 is made up of 16 amino acids. V dropped 10 bases and J dropped 0 bases, with 18 bases sitting between them.

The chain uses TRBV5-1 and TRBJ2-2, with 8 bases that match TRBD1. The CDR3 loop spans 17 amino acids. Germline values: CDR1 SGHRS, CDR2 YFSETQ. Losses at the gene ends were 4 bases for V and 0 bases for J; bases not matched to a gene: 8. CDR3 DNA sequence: TGCGCCAGCAGCACAGACGCCAGGGGGCCGAACACCGGGGAGCTGTTTTTT. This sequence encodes CASSTDARGPNTGELFF.

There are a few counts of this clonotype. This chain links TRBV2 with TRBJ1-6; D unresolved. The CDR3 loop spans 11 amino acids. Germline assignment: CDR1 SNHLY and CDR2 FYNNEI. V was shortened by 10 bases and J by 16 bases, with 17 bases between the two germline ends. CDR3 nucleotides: TGTGCCACCCTTCGTGACGTATCGCTCCACTTT. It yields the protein CATLRDVSLHF.

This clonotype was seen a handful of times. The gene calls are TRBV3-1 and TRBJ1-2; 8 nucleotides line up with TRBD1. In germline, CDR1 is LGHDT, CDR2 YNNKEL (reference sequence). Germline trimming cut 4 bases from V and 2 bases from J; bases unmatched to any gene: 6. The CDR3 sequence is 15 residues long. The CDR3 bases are TGTGCCAGCAGCCTCCGGGACAGGCGGAACTATGGCTACACCTTC. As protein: CASSLRDRRNYGYTF.

The CDR3 DNA is TGCAGTGCCCTTAAGCTAGCGGGGTCCCACAGTGCTGAGCAGTTCTTC. It is translated as CSALKLAGSHSAEQFF. The J gene is TRBJ2-1, the V gene TRBV20-1; TRBD2 agrees at 9 bases. V shed 6 bases, J shed 9 bases, and the junction held 18 bases outside the gene matches. Germline V CDR1 and CDR2: DFQATT, SNEGSKA (reference sequence). The CDR3 runs 16 residues.